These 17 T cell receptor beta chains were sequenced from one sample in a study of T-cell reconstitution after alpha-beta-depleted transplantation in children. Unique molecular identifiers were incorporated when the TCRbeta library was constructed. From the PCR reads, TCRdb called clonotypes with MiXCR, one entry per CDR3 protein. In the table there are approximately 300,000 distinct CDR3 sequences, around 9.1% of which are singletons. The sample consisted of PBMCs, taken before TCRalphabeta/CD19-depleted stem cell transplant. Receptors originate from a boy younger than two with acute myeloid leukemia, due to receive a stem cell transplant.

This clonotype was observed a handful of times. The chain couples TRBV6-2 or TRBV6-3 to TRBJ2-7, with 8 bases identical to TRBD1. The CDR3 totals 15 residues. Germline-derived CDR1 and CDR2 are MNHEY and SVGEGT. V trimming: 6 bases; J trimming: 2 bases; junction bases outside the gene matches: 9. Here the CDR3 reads CASSTRQGTPYEQYF. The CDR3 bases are TGTGCCAGCAGCACCAGACAGGGGACCCCCTACGAGCAGTACTTC.

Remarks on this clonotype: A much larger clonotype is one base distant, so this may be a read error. The CDR3 DNA is TGTGCCAGCAGTCTCCGACGAGGGAGTGAGCAGTTCTTC. Its translation is CASSLRRGSEQFF. The rearrangement joins TRBV28 to TRBJ2-1; perhaps TRBD2 as D (5 bases). Germline-derived CDR1 and CDR2 are MDHEN and SYDVKM. Trimming cost V 5 bases and J 9 bases, with 14 bases left between them. The CDR3 has 13 residues. Full variable domain (rest looked up from reference TRBV28 and TRBJ2-1): DVKVTQSSRYLVKRTGEKVFLECVQDMDHENMFWYRQDPGLGLRLIYFSYDVKMKEKGDIPEGYSVSREKKERFSLILESASTNQTSMYLCASSLRRGSEQFFGPGTRLTVL.

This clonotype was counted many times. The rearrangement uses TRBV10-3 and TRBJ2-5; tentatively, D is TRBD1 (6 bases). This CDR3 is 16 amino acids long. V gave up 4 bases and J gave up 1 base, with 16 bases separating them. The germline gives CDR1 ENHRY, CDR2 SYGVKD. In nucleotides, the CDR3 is TGTGCCATCAGTGCGTCGACCGGGACACCCCAAGAGACCCAGTACTTC. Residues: CAISASTGTPQETQYF.

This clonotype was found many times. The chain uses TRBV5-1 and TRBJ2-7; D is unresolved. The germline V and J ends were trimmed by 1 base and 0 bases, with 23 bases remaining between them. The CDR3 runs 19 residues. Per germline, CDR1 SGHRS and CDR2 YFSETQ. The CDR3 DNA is TGCGCCAGCAGCTTGTTTTACCAGACGTACGGCGACACCTCCTACGAGCAGTACTTC. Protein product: CASSLFYQTYGDTSYEQYF.

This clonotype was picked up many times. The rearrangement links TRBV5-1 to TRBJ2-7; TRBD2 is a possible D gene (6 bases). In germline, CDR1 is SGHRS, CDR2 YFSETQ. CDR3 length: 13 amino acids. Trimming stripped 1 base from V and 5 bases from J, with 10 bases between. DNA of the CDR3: TGCGCCAGCAGCTTGACTGCGGGGCACGAGCAGTACTTC. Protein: CASSLTAGHEQYF. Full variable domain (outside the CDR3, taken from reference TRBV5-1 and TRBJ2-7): KAGVTQTPRYLIKTRGQQVTLSCSPISGHRSVSWYQQTPGQGLQFLFEYFSETQRNKGNFPGRFSGRQFSNSRSEMNVSTLELGDSALYLCASSLTAGHEQYFGPGTRLTVT.

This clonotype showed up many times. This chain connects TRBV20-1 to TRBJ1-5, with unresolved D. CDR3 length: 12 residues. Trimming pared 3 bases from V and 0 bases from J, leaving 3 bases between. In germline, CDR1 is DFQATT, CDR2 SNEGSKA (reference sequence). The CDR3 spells CSASHSNQPQHF. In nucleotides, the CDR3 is TGCAGTGCTAGCCATAGCAATCAGCCCCAGCATTTT.

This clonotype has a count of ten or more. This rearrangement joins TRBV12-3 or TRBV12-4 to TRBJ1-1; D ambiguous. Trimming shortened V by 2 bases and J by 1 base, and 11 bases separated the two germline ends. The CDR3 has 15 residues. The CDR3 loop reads CASSLRVSANTEAFF. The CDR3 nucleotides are TGTGCCAGCAGTTTAAGGGTCTCAGCGAACACTGAAGCTTTCTTT.

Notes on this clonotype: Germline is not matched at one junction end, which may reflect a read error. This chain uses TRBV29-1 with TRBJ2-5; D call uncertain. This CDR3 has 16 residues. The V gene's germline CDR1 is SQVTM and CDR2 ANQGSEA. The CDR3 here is CSVEDLSRALQETQYF. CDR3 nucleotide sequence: TGCAGCGTTGAAGACCTAAGCCGGGCCCTACAAGAGACCCAGTATTTC.

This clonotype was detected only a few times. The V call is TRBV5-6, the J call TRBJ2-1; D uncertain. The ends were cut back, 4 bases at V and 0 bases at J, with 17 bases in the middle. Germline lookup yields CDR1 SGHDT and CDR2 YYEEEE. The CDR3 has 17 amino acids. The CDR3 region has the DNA TGTGCCAGCAGCAATGGCCGGTTGCGTAGCTCCTACAATGAGCAGTTCTTC. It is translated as CASSNGRLRSSYNEQFF. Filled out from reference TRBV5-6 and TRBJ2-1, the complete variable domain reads DAGVTQSPTHLIKTRGQQVTLRCSPKSGHDTVSWYQQALGQGPQFIFQYYEEEERQRGNFPDRFSGHQFPNYSSELNVNALLLGDSALYLCASSNGRLRSSYNEQFFGPGTRLTVL.

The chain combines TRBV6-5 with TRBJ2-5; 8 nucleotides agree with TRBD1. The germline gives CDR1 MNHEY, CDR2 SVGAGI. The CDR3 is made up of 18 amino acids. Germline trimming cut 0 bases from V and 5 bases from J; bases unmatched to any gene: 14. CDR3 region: CASSYSTYVDRVGETQYF. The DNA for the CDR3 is TGTGCCAGCAGTTACTCGACTTACGTGGACAGGGTGGGGGAGACCCAGTACTTC.

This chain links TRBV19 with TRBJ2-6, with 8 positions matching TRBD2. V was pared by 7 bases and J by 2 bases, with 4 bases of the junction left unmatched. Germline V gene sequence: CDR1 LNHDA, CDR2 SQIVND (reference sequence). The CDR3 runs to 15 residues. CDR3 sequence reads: CASTRGGAGANVLTF. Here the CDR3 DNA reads TGTGCCAGTACCCGGGGGGGGGCTGGGGCCAACGTCCTGACTTTC.

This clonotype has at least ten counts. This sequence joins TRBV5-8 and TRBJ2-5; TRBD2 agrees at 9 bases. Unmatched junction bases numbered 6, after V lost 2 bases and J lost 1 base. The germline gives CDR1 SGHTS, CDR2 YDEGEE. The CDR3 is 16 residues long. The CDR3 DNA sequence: TGTGCCAGCAGCTTATCGAGCGGGAGGCCCCAAGAGACCCAGTACTTC. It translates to CASSLSSGRPQETQYF. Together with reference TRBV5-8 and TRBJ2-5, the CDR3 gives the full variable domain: EAGVTQSPTHLIKTRGQQATLRCSPISGHTSVYWYQQALGLGLQFLLWYDEGEERNRGNFPPRFSGRQFPNYSSELNVNALELEDSALYLCASSLSSGRPQETQYFGPGTRLLVL.

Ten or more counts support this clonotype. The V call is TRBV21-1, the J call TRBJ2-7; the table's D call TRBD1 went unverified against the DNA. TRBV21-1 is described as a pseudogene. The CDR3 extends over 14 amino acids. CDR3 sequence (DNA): TGTGCCAGCACCCCAGGTGCAGGGAGCTACGAGCAGTACTTC. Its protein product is CASTPGAGSYEQYF.

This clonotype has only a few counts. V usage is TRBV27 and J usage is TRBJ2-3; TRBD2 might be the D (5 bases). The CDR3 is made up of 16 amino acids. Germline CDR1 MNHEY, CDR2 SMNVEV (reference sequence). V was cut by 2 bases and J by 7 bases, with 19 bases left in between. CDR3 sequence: CASSLGLGLSGYTQYF. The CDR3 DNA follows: TGTGCCAGCAGTTTAGGGCTCGGACTGTCGGGATATACGCAGTATTTT.

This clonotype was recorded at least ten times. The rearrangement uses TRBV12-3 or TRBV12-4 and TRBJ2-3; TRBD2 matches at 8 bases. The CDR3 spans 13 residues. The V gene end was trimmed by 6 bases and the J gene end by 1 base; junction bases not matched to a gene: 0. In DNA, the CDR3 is TGTGCCAGCAGGCGGGGGGGCACAGATACGCAGTATTTT. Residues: CASRRGGTDTQYF.

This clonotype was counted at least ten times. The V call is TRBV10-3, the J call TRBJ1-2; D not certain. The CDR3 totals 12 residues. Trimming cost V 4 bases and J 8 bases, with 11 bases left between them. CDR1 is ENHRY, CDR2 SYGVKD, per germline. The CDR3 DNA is TGTGCCATCAGTGGAGATATAGAGGGCTACACCTTC. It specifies CAISGDIEGYTF.

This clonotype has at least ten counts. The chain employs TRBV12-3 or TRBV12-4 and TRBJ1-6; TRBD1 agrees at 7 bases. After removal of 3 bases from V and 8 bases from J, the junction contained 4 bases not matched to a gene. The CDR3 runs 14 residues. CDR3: CASSLTGQDSPLHF. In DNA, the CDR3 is TGTGCCAGCAGTTTGACAGGACAGGATTCACCCCTCCACTTT.